Listed here are 26 T cell receptor beta chains from one sample, sequenced in a study of CD8 T cells in Susac syndrome. RNA, at about 0.45 to 1 ug, was reverse transcribed with random hexamers. MiXCR was run by TCRdb on the immunoSEQ multiplex PCR reads, yielding one entry per CDR3 protein. The table shows approximately 130,000 distinct CDR3 sequences, with 90% to 95% occurring only once. Sequences were obtained from CD8+ T cells from PBMCs. The origin of the receptors is a human donor with multiple sclerosis.

This clonotype occurred once. V and J are TRBV10-2 and TRBJ2-7; TRBD2 matches 8 bases. CDR1 is WSHSY, CDR2 SAAADI, per germline. The CDR3 consists of 16 residues. V was clipped by 0 bases and J by 0 bases; unmatched bases: 4. The CDR3 is CASSESSGSSSYEQYF. DNA of the CDR3: TGCGCCAGCAGTGAGTCCAGCGGGAGTAGCTCCTACGAGCAGTACTTC.

The chain joins TRBV5-4 to TRBJ2-7, with D perhaps being TRBD1 or TRBD2 (5 bases each). The CDR3 extends over 14 amino acids. The V and J ends lost 3 bases and 2 bases respectively, with 12 bases between them. Germline CDR1 SGHNT, CDR2 YYREEE (reference sequence). CDR3: CASSSTGLAYEQYF. The CDR3 coding sequence is TGTGCCAGCAGCTCCACAGGACTGGCCTACGAGCAGTACTTC.

This clonotype was picked up one time. V is TRBV27 and J is TRBJ2-3; D is undetermined. CDR1 is MNHEY, CDR2 SMNVEV, per germline (reference sequence). V shed 8 bases and J shed 1 base, with 10 bases lying between them. This CDR3 is 13 amino acids long. This chain's CDR3 is CASPRNRTDTQYF. Here the CDR3 DNA reads TGTGCCAGCCCACGGAACCGCACAGATACGCAGTATTTT.

This clonotype was seen a single time. The chain links TRBV25-1 to TRBJ2-7; D is unclear. The length of the CDR3 is 10 residues. Between the trimmed V and J ends, which lost 8 bases and 6 bases, there was a span of 8 bases. Germline CDR1 and CDR2: MGHDK and SYGVNS. The CDR3 protein is CASGQSEQYF. The CDR3 nucleotides are TGTGCCAGCGGCCAGAGCGAGCAGTACTTC.

V gene TRBV30 combines with J gene TRBJ2-7, with 10 bases fitting TRBD1. The CDR3 runs 14 residues. CDR1 is GTSNPN, CDR2 SVGIG, per germline (reference sequence). Unmatched junction bases numbered 3, after V lost 4 bases and J lost 0 bases. CDR3 DNA: TGTGCCTGGACCTGGACAGGGGGCTCCTACGAGCAGTACTTC. The encoded protein is CAWTWTGGSYEQYF.

The chain has TRBV27 and TRBJ1-5; possible D gene TRBD1, 6 bases. This CDR3 comprises 15 residues. The ends were cut back, 1 base at V and 1 base at J, with 8 bases in the middle. Germline CDR1 is MNHEY and CDR2 is SMNVEV (reference sequence). The CDR3 nucleotides are TGTGCCAGCAGTTTATGGGGGGCGAGCAATCAGCCCCAGCATTTT. The encoded protein is CASSLWGASNQPQHF.

V usage is TRBV27 and J usage is TRBJ2-7, with D possibly TRBD1 on 6 matching bases. With 6 bases removed from V and 4 bases from J, the gap between germline ends came to 13 bases. CDR1 MNHEY and CDR2 SMNVEV come from the germline V gene (reference sequence). The CDR3 spans 13 residues. The CDR3 DNA is TGTGCCAGCAGCCCGATCCAGGGGTACGAGCAGTACTTC. It is translated as CASSPIQGYEQYF.

The J gene is TRBJ2-7, the V gene TRBV2, with D perhaps TRBD1 or TRBD2 (6 bases each). This CDR3 is built from 16 residues. The V and J ends lost 3 bases and 6 bases respectively, with 21 bases between them. Germline loops: CDR1 SNHLY, CDR2 FYNNEI. The CDR3 is CASSEGAGRTLSEQYF. CDR3 DNA: TGTGCCAGCAGTGAGGGGGCGGGGCGGACCCTCAGCGAGCAGTACTTC.

V gene TRBV10-2 combines with J gene TRBJ1-1, with D unresolved. The germline V and J ends were trimmed by 3 bases and 1 base, with 18 bases remaining between them. CDR1 and CDR2 (germline): WSHSY, SAAADI. The CDR3 has 17 residues. Here the CDR3 reads CASSEGVAILWNTEAFF. For the CDR3, the DNA is TGCGCCAGCAGTGAAGGAGTCGCTATTTTATGGAACACTGAAGCTTTCTTT.

The rearrangement links TRBV7-9 to TRBJ2-1; 8 bases agree with TRBD2. CDR1 and CDR2 from the germline V gene are SEHNR and FQNEAQ (reference sequence). The CDR3 runs 15 residues. V lost 4 bases and J lost 1; bases outside the gene matches: 3. The CDR3 DNA reads TGTGCCAGCAGCTCGATAGCGGGATCCTACAATGAGCAGTTCTTC. It is translated as CASSSIAGSYNEQFF.

The chain uses TRBV15 and TRBJ1-1; D is ambiguous. Germline CDR1 reads LNHNV; CDR2 reads YYDKDF (reference sequence). The ends were cut back, 0 bases at V and 3 bases at J, with 8 bases in the middle. The CDR3 sequence is 14 residues long. CDR3: CATSRDRGDTEAFF. The CDR3 DNA reads TGTGCCACCAGCAGAGATCGCGGAGACACTGAAGCTTTCTTT.

This rearrangement joins TRBV11-2 to TRBJ1-2; D is possibly TRBD1 (5 bases). There are 13 residues in the CDR3. Per germline, CDR1 SGHAT and CDR2 FQNNGV. Deletions cut 4 bases from V and 7 bases from J, with 13 bases between. CDR3 nucleotides: TGTGCCAGCAGCTCAACGGGGACGGCTGGCTACACCTTC. This codes for CASSSTGTAGYTF.

This chain joins TRBV28 and TRBJ2-1; TRBD1 matches 10 bases. Germline V gene sequence: CDR1 MDHEN, CDR2 SYDVKM. CDR3 size: 14 residues. V lost 3 bases to trimming and J lost 7 bases; unmatched junction nucleotides: 3. CDR3 in DNA: TGTGCCAGCAGTTTGGGGACAGGGGTAAATGAGCAGTTCTTC. Its translation: CASSLGTGVNEQFF.

The rearrangement joins TRBV3-1 to TRBJ1-2; weak D call: TRBD1 (5 bases). The CDR3 extends over 18 amino acids. The V gene lost 0 bases and the J gene lost 2 bases, with 19 bases spanning the gap. The germline CDR1 and CDR2 sequences are LGHDT and YNNKEL (reference sequence). Written as DNA, the CDR3 is TGTGCCAGCAGCCAAGATCCCGGACACCCTCTAGACAACTATGGCTACACCTTC. It yields the protein CASSQDPGHPLDNYGYTF.

The V gene is TRBV10-3, the J gene TRBJ2-5; D unclear. From germline, CDR1 is ENHRY and CDR2 SYGVKD. This CDR3 has 13 amino acids. Trimming took 2 bases from V and 3 from J, leaving 7 bases between them. CDR3 region: CAISEPIEETQYF. The CDR3 DNA is TGTGCCATCAGTGAGCCGATCGAAGAGACCCAGTACTTC.

Only one count was recorded for this clonotype. This sequence joins TRBV29-1 and TRBJ2-3; perhaps TRBD2 as D (5 bases). There are 17 residues in the CDR3. Trimming removed 0 bases at V and 4 bases at J, with 20 bases between. The germline gives CDR1 SQVTM, CDR2 ANQGSEA. The chain's CDR3 is CSVEDTGWGSEADTQYF. Here the CDR3 DNA reads TGCAGCGTTGAAGATACGGGATGGGGTAGCGAGGCAGATACGCAGTATTTT.

The chain is built from TRBV20-1 and TRBJ2-1; no firm D call. CDR3 length: 11 residues. V lost 2 bases and J 7 bases, leaving 6 bases between the germline ends. Germline assignment: CDR1 DFQATT and CDR2 SNEGSKA (reference sequence). In DNA form, the CDR3 reads TGCAGTGCTAGATCCACAAATGAGCAGTTCTTC. Its translation: CSARSTNEQFF.

The V gene is TRBV2, the J gene TRBJ2-1, with D perhaps TRBD2 (6 bases). The germline CDR1 and CDR2 sequences are SNHLY and FYNNEI. Trimming shortened V by 7 bases and J by 7 bases, and 14 bases separated the two germline ends. The length of the CDR3 is 13 residues. CDR3 coding DNA: TGTGCCAGCAAAGGGGAGGTGAGAAATGAGCAGTTCTTC. This gives the protein CASKGEVRNEQFF.

V is TRBV7-9 and J is TRBJ2-7; TRBD1 agrees at 8 bases. The CDR3 has 17 amino acids. Trimming removed 5 bases from V and 0 bases from J; junction bases left unmatched: 12. In germline, CDR1 is SEHNR, CDR2 FQNEAQ (reference sequence). The chain's CDR3 is CASSSPGTGLSSYEQYF. CDR3 DNA sequence: TGTGCCAGCAGCAGTCCCGGGACAGGCCTCAGCTCCTACGAGCAGTACTTC. Using reference TRBV7-9 and TRBJ2-7 for the parts outside the CDR3, the full variable domain is DTGVSQNPRHKITKRGQNVTFRCDPISEHNRLYWYRQTLGQGPEFLTYFQNEAQLEKSRLLSDRFSAERPKGSFSTLEIQRTEQGDSAMYLCASSSPGTGLSSYEQYFGPGTRLTVT.

DNA of the CDR3: TGTGCCAGCAGCTCCCCGAGGGGTGTATCTGGGGCCAACGTCCTGACTTTC. This translates into CASSSPRGVSGANVLTF. The chain recombines TRBV7-3 with TRBJ2-6; the D call may be TRBD1 or TRBD2 (5 bases each). Germline values: CDR1 SGHTA, CDR2 FQGTGA. The CDR3 loop spans 17 amino acids. Trimming left V 4 bases short and J 1 base short, with 14 bases between.

This chain joins TRBV29-1 and TRBJ2-7; TRBD2 is a possible D gene (5 bases). Germline CDR1 and CDR2: SQVTM and ANQGSEA. The V end lost 3 bases, the J end lost 4 bases, and 19 bases lay between the germline ends. The CDR3 totals 15 residues. CDR3 sequence: CSVETSETTTYEQYF. The CDR3, as DNA: TGCAGCGTTGAGACCTCTGAGACTACCACTTACGAGCAGTACTTC.

V usage is TRBV3-1 and J usage is TRBJ2-7; no clear D gene. Germline V gene data show CDR1 as LGHDT and CDR2 as YNNKEL (reference sequence). The germline V and J ends were trimmed by 5 bases and 5 bases, with 10 bases remaining between them. The CDR3 has 12 amino acids. CDR3 nucleotides: TGTGCCAGCAGCTTGGCCTTAAACGAGCAGTACTTC. As protein: CASSLALNEQYF.

This chain uses TRBV3-1 with TRBJ1-2; 12 nucleotides line up with TRBD1. Germline CDR1 and CDR2: LGHDT and YNNKEL (reference sequence). CDR3 length equals 15 residues. J was trimmed by 8 bases and V by 3 bases; bases with no gene match: 7. In DNA form, the CDR3 reads TGTGCCAGCAGCCATCCGGGACAGGGGGCGCGGGGCTACACCTTC. Protein product: CASSHPGQGARGYTF. Together with reference TRBV3-1 and TRBJ1-2, the CDR3 gives the full variable domain: DTAVSQTPKYLVTQMGNDKSIKCEQNLGHDTMYWYKQDSKKFLKIMFSYNNKELIINETVPNRFSPKSPDKAHLNLHINSLELGDSAVYFCASSHPGQGARGYTFGSGTRLTVV.

The J gene is TRBJ1-2, the V gene TRBV28; D remains ambiguous. The CDR3 runs 10 residues. Trimming pared 6 bases from V and 6 bases from J, leaving 5 bases between. The germline V gene has CDR1 MDHEN and CDR2 SYDVKM. The CDR3 region has the DNA TGTGCCAGCAGGCAGAATGGCTACACCTTC. It codes for CASRQNGYTF.

The chain couples TRBV19 to TRBJ1-2; perhaps TRBD1 as D (6 bases). V was shortened by 6 bases and J by 6 bases, with 17 bases between the two germline ends. Germline V gives CDR1 LNHDA, CDR2 SQIVND (reference sequence). This CDR3 is 14 amino acids long. The CDR3 here is CASRGQPAPDGYTF. The CDR3 DNA reads as TGTGCCAGTAGAGGACAGCCAGCCCCGGATGGCTACACCTTC. Drawing the rest from reference TRBV19 and TRBJ1-2, the complete variable domain is DGGITQSPKYLFRKEGQNVTLSCEQNLNHDAMYWYRQDPGQGLRLIYYSQIVNDFQKGDIAEGYSVSREKKESFPLTVTSAQKNPTAFYLCASRGQPAPDGYTFGSGTRLTVV.

This chain connects TRBV6-2 or TRBV6-3 to TRBJ2-3, with a possible D match to TRBD1 (6 bases). The germline gives CDR1 MNHEY, CDR2 SVGEGT. Trimming pared 5 bases from V and 4 bases from J, leaving 19 bases between. This CDR3 has 16 residues. The CDR3 nucleotides read TGTGCCAGCAGTGTCTTAGGGGGATTCCCCGCAGATACGCAGTATTTT. Translating gives CASSVLGGFPADTQYF.